Each of the 8 T cell receptor beta chains below was sequenced from the same sample in a study of T cells after yellow fever vaccination. TCRdb used MiXCR to reprocess the 5' RACE reads, holding one entry per CDR3 protein. The sample yields just under 600,000 distinct CDR3 sequences, roughly 14% seen once. The sample in question was PBMCs, obtained on the day of the yellow fever booster vaccination. The receptors were sampled from a man aged 25 to 40 who received the YFV17D yellow fever vaccine.

The V and J genes are TRBV6-2 or TRBV6-3 and TRBJ2-1; 7 nucleotides align to TRBD2. CDR1 MNHEY and CDR2 SVGEGT come from the germline V gene. V lost 7 bases and J lost 15; bases outside the gene matches: 9. The CDR3 spans 11 residues. The CDR3 nucleotides read TGTGCCAGCAATTATCCGGGACTACCGTTCTTC. Its translation is CASNYPGLPFF.

This clonotype was found a few times. This rearrangement joins TRBV25-1 to TRBJ2-1; D call uncertain. V lost 7 bases to trimming and J lost 9 bases, with 4 bases between them. The CDR3 contains 9 residues. Germline V gene sequence: CDR1 MGHDK, CDR2 SYGVNS. CDR3 bases: TGTGCCAGCACTAGTGAGCAGTTCTTC. Protein sequence: CASTSEQFF.

J is TRBJ1-5 and V is TRBV18; TRBD1 is a possible D gene (5 bases). V was cut by 5 bases and J by 4 bases, with 12 bases left in between. Germline values: CDR1 KGHSH, CDR2 LQKENI. The CDR3 runs 14 residues. The CDR3 bases are TGTGCCAGCTCAACCGGGACGGGTAATCAGCCCCAGCATTTT. Translating it yields CASSTGTGNQPQHF.

This clonotype was picked up a small number of times. The chain uses TRBV3-1 and TRBJ2-7, with D perhaps matching TRBD2 (5 bases). This CDR3 comprises 13 residues. The germline V and J ends were trimmed by 4 bases and 2 bases, with 9 bases remaining between them. Per the germline V gene, CDR1 is LGHDT and CDR2 is YNNKEL (reference sequence). DNA for the CDR3: TGTGCCAGCAGCCCCCGGACTCCCTACGAGCAGTACTTC. Amino acids: CASSPRTPYEQYF.

There are a few counts of this clonotype. J is TRBJ2-7 and V is TRBV6-1; a weak D match, TRBD1 (5 bases). Trimming took off 8 bases at V and 1 base at J, with 12 bases between the two ends. There are 13 residues in the CDR3. Germline V CDR1 and CDR2: MNHNS, SASEGT. The CDR3 nucleotides read TGTGCCAGCCTTGGGGCGGAATCCTACGAGCAGTACTTC. Its translation: CASLGAESYEQYF.

The chain recombines TRBV12-3 or TRBV12-4 with TRBJ2-5, with D unresolved. This CDR3 is 11 amino acids long. The V end lost 5 bases, the J end lost 4 bases, and 5 bases lay between the germline ends. CDR3 nucleotide sequence: TGTGCCAGCAGTCGTATAGAGACCCAGTACTTC. This gives the protein CASSRIETQYF.

The chain recombines TRBV29-1 with TRBJ1-1; a possible D gene is TRBD1 (6 bases). The CDR3 totals 14 residues. Germline V gene data show CDR1 as SQVTM and CDR2 as ANQGSEA. V was cut by 5 bases and J by 0 bases, with 13 bases left in between. The CDR3 region is CSVTNRDLNTEAFF. The CDR3 coding sequence is TGCAGCGTTACCAACAGGGACTTGAACACTGAAGCTTTCTTT.

Only a few counts were recorded for this clonotype. The chain carries TRBV20-1 and TRBJ2-2, with 13 bases lining up with TRBD2. Trimming removed 4 bases from V and 3 bases from J; junction bases left unmatched: 2. Germline CDR1 reads DFQATT; CDR2 reads SNEGSKA (reference sequence). The CDR3 contains 15 residues. For the CDR3, the DNA is TGCAGTGCTACTACTAGCGGGAGGGACACCGGGGAGCTGTTTTTT. This sequence encodes CSATTSGRDTGELFF.